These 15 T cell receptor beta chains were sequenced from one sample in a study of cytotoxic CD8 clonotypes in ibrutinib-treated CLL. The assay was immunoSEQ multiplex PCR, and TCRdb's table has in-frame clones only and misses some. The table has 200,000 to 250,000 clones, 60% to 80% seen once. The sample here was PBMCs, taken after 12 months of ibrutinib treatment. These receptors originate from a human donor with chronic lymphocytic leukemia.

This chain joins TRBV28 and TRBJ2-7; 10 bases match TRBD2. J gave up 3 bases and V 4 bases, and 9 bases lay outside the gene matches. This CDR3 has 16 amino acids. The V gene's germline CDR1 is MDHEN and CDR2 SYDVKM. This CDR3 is CASSSHGLAESYEQYF. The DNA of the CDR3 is TGTGCCAGCAGTTCGCATGGACTAGCGGAGAGCTACGAGCAGTACTTC. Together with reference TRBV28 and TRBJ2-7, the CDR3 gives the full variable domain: DVKVTQSSRYLVKRTGEKVFLECVQDMDHENMFWYRQDPGLGLRLIYFSYDVKMKEKGDIPEGYSVSREKKERFSLILESASTNQTSMYLCASSSHGLAESYEQYFGPGTRLTVT.

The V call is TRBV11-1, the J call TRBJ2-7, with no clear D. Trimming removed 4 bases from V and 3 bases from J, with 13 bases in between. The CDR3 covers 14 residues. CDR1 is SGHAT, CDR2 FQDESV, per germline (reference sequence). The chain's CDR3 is CASSSPRVRYEQYF. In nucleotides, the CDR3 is TGTGCCAGCAGCTCCCCAAGGGTACGCTACGAGCAGTACTTC.

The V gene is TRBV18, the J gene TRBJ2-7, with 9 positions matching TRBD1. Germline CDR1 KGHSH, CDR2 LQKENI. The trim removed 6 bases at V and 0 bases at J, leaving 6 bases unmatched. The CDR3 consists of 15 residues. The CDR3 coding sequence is TGTGCCAGCTCCACGCGGGGACAGGGCTCCTACGAGCAGTACTTC. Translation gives CASSTRGQGSYEQYF.

The CDR3 DNA reads TGTGCCAGCAGCTTGGGGGTATCAGATACGCAGTATTTT. This sequence encodes CASSLGVSDTQYF. This sequence joins TRBV7-6 and TRBJ2-3, with D possibly called TRBD1 or TRBD2 (5 bases each). Germline V gives CDR1 SGHVS, CDR2 FNYEAQ. The V and J ends lost 3 bases and 4 bases respectively, with 8 bases between them. This CDR3 has 13 residues.

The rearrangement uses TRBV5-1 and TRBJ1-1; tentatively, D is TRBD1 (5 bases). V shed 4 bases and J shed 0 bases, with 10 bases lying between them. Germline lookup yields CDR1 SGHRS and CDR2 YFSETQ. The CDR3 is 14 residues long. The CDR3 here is CASSRDQVNTEAFF. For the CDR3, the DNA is TGCGCCAGCAGCAGGGACCAGGTGAACACTGAAGCTTTCTTT.

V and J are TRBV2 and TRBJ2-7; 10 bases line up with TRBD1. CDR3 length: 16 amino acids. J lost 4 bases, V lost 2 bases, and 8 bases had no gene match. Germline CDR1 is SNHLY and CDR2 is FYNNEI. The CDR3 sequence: CASSESATGGRYEQYF. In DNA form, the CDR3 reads TGTGCCAGCAGTGAATCGGCGACAGGGGGCAGGTACGAGCAGTACTTC.

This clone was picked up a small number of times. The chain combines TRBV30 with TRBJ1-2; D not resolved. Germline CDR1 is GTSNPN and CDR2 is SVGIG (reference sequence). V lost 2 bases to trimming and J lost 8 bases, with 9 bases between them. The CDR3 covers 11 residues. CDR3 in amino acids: CAWSWTGGYTF. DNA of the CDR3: TGTGCCTGGAGTTGGACGGGAGGCTACACCTTC.

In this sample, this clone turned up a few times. The CDR3 loop is CASSSRTGPDTQYF. In DNA, the CDR3 is TGTGCCAGCAGCTCCCGGACAGGGCCAGATACGCAGTATTTT. The chain joins TRBV13 to TRBJ2-3; the match to TRBD1 covers 8 bases. The V segment lost 4 bases and the J segment 4 bases; nucleotides outside the gene matches: 4. CDR1 and CDR2 (germline): PRHDT, FYEKMQ (reference sequence). The CDR3 sequence is 14 residues long.

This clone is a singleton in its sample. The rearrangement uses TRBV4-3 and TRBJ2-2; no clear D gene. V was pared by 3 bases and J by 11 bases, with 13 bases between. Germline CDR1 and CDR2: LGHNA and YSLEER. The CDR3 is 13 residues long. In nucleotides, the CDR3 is TGCGCCAGCAGCCAGAGCCCGACTTCAGAGCTGTTTTTT. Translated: CASSQSPTSELFF.

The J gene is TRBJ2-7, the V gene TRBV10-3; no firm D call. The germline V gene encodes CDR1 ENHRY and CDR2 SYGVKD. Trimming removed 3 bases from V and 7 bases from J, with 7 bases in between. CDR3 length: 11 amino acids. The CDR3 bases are TGTGCCATCAGTGACACCGGGGAGCAGTACTTC. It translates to CAISDTGEQYF.

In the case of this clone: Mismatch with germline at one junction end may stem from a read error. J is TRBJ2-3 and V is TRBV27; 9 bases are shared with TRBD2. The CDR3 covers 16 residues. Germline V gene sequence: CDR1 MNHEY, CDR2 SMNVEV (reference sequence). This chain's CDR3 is CASSSPRGRATATQYF. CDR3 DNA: TGTGCCAGCAGTTCACCCCGCGGGAGGGCCACAGCTACGCAGTATTTT.

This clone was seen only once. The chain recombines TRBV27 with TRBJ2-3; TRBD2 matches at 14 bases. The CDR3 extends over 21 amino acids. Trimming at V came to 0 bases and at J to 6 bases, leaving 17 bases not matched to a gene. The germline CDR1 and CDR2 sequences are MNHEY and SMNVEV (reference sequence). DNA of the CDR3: TGTGCCAGCAGTTTATCAAGAGTATTCGGGGGACTAGCGGGAGCAGGGGATACGCAGTATTTT. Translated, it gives CASSLSRVFGGLAGAGDTQYF.

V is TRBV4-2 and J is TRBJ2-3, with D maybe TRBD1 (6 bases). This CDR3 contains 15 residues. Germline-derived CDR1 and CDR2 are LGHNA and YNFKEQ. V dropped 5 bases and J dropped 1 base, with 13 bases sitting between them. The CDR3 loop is CASSSEQGRTDTQYF. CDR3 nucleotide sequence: TGTGCCAGCAGCTCCGAACAGGGACGCACAGATACGCAGTATTTT.

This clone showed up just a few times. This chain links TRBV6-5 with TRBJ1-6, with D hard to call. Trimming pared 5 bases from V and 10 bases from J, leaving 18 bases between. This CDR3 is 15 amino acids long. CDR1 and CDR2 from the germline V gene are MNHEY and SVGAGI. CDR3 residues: CASSPWAGSGSPLHF. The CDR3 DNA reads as TGTGCCAGCAGTCCCTGGGCGGGATCTGGCTCACCCCTCCACTTT.

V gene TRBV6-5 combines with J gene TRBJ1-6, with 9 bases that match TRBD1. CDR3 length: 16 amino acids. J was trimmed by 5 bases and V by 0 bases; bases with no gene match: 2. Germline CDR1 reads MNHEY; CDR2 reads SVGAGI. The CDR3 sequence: CASSYSRDRDNSPLHF. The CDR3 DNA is TGTGCCAGCAGTTACTCGAGGGACAGGGATAATTCACCCCTCCACTTT.